These 21 T cell receptor beta chains were all obtained from the same sample, sequenced in a study of CD8+ T cells in alopecia areata. Investigators isolated RNA and reverse transcribed it into cDNA to act as the sequencing template. Profiled with immunoSEQ multiplex PCR; TCRdb holds only in-frame clones, not every one. The sample yields a few hundred thousand clones, about 61% seen once. The sequencing input was CD8+ T cells sorted from blood. The receptors derive from a human donor in good health.

The chain joins TRBV2 to TRBJ2-5, with 9 nucleotides matching TRBD2. Germline trimming cut 6 bases from V and 2 bases from J; bases unmatched to any gene: 10. Germline V gene lookup returns CDR1 SNHLY and CDR2 FYNNEI. CDR3 length: 16 residues. CDR3: CASRRLAGAKQETQYF. The CDR3 DNA sequence: TGTGCCAGCAGGAGATTAGCGGGGGCTAAACAAGAGACCCAGTACTTC.

The chain couples TRBV27 to TRBJ2-7, with a possible D match to TRBD1 (6 bases). There are 13 residues in the CDR3. CDR1 and CDR2 (germline): MNHEY, SMNVEV (reference sequence). V shed 6 bases and J shed 5 bases, with 14 bases lying between them. The CDR3, as DNA: TGTGCCAGCAGCTTAACAGGGATCGACGAGCAGTACTTC. This codes for CASSLTGIDEQYF.

In this sample, this clone turned up a few times. This chain joins TRBV5-6 and TRBJ1-6; TRBD1 matches at 8 bases. The CDR3 has 13 amino acids. The germline V gene encodes CDR1 SGHDT and CDR2 YYEEEE. V shed 4 bases and J 9 bases; nucleotides not matched to a gene: 3. CDR3 sequence (DNA): TGTGCCAGCAGCCTCGGGACAGGTTCACCCCTCCACTTT. Its protein product is CASSLGTGSPLHF.

As DNA, the CDR3 is TGCAGCGCTAAGGGGAACAGGGCCCCTAACTATGGCTACACCTTC. Translation gives CSAKGNRAPNYGYTF. The J gene is TRBJ1-2, the V gene TRBV29-1; possibly TRBD1 for D (6 bases). V was cut by 7 bases and J by 0 bases, with 18 bases left in between. The CDR3 spans 15 residues. Germline V CDR1 and CDR2: SQVTM, ANQGSEA.

Only a few counts were recorded for this clone. The gene calls are TRBV16 and TRBJ1-1, with unresolved D. The CDR3 consists of 11 residues. Germline assignment: CDR1 KGHSY and CDR2 FQNENV. With 3 bases removed from V and 9 bases from J, the gap between germline ends came to 8 bases. For the CDR3, the DNA is TGTGCCAGCAGCCACTCAGTTCAAGCTTTCTTT. Residues: CASSHSVQAFF.

The chain joins TRBV7-2 to TRBJ1-1, with 7 bases matching TRBD1. Germline assignment: CDR1 SGHTA and CDR2 FQGNSA. CDR3 length: 17 amino acids. The ends lost 5 bases at V and 0 bases at J; junction bases unmatched: 12. In DNA, the CDR3 is TGTGCCAGCAGCCTACGGACAGGCTCAATAATGAACACTGAAGCTTTCTTT. It encodes CASSLRTGSIMNTEAFF.

This chain links TRBV15 with TRBJ2-7; 7 positions agree with TRBD1. The CDR3 spans 17 residues. CDR1 and CDR2 (germline): LNHNV, YYDKDF (reference sequence). Trimming removed 0 bases from V and 9 bases from J; junction bases left unmatched: 17. The CDR3 is CATSRDMRQGIQRGQYF. CDR3 DNA sequence: TGTGCCACCAGCAGAGATATGAGACAGGGAATACAGCGTGGGCAGTACTTC.

J is TRBJ1-1 and V is TRBV5-4; D not certain. The germline CDR1 and CDR2 sequences are SGHNT and YYREEE (reference sequence). V lost 3 bases and J lost 3, with 3 bases in between. CDR3 length: 11 residues. DNA for the CDR3: TGTGCCAGCAGCTCTTACACTGAAGCTTTCTTT. It codes for CASSSYTEAFF.

As regards this clone: The junction departs from germline at one end; a sequencing error may be responsible. This chain uses TRBV25-1 with TRBJ1-2, with a tentative D call TRBD1 (5 bases). CDR1 and CDR2 from the germline V gene are MGHDK and SYGVNS. The CDR3 contains 12 residues. As DNA, the CDR3 is TGTGCCAGTAGTGGGGGGATTAAAGGCTACACCTTC. It translates to CASSGGIKGYTF.

The rearrangement uses TRBV20-1 and TRBJ2-1; D not certain. Trimming took 7 bases from V and 9 from J, leaving 10 bases between them. Germline CDR1 and CDR2: DFQATT and SNEGSKA (reference sequence). This CDR3 contains 10 residues. Written as DNA, the CDR3 is TGCAGTGGCCTACTTACTGAGCAGTTCTTC. This translates into CSGLLTEQFF.

The chain is built from TRBV7-8 and TRBJ2-3, with a tentative D call TRBD1 (6 bases). Germline CDR1 reads SGHVS; CDR2 reads FQNEAQ. The CDR3 is 15 amino acids. V was clipped by 0 bases and J by 6 bases, with 13 bases between them. For the CDR3, the DNA is TGTGCCAGCAGCTTAGCTCGGCCTACAGGGGATACGCAGTATTTT. This gives the protein CASSLARPTGDTQYF.

The rearrangement joins TRBV7-9 to TRBJ2-2; the D is unclear. This CDR3 region has 9 residues. Per germline, CDR1 SEHNR and CDR2 FQNEAQ (reference sequence). Trimming left V 3 bases short and J 14 bases short, with 4 bases between. The CDR3 coding sequence is TGTGCCAGCAGCTTTGTCCTGTTTTTT. Encoded protein: CASSFVLFF.

This clone occurred once. The chain has TRBV5-6 and TRBJ1-2; TRBD1 agrees at 8 bases. V lost 2 bases to trimming and J lost 6 bases; unmatched junction nucleotides: 9. Germline values: CDR1 SGHDT, CDR2 YYEEEE. The CDR3 runs 15 residues. CDR3 sequence reads: CASSLIQGAVDGYTF. CDR3 coding DNA: TGTGCCAGCAGCTTAATTCAGGGGGCTGTCGATGGCTACACCTTC. The full variable domain, its missing parts supplied by reference TRBV5-6 and TRBJ1-2, is DAGVTQSPTHLIKTRGQQVTLRCSPKSGHDTVSWYQQALGQGPQFIFQYYEEEERQRGNFPDRFSGHQFPNYSSELNVNALLLGDSALYLCASSLIQGAVDGYTFGSGTRLTVV.

This clone was counted only a few times. The V and J genes are TRBV4-1 and TRBJ2-7, with 10 positions matching TRBD1. Trimming removed 4 bases from V and 4 bases from J; junction bases left unmatched: 4. In germline, CDR1 is MGHRA, CDR2 YSYEKL. The CDR3 contains 14 residues. CDR3 residues: CASSPKDRGYEQYF. The CDR3 region has the DNA TGCGCCAGCAGCCCGAAGGACAGGGGGTACGAGCAGTACTTC.

The chain employs TRBV15 and TRBJ2-1; 8 nucleotides line up with TRBD1. The CDR3 runs 16 residues. Germline V gene sequence: CDR1 LNHNV, CDR2 YYDKDF (reference sequence). J was trimmed by 9 bases and V by 0 bases; bases with no gene match: 10. The CDR3 nucleotides are TGTGCCACCAGCAGAGATCGGGACCAGGGGGCTTTTGAGCAGTTCTTC. It is translated as CATSRDRDQGAFEQFF.

This clone turned up a few times. V gene TRBV6-6 combines with J gene TRBJ2-5; TRBD1 matches 9 bases. J lost 4 bases, V lost 5 bases, and 8 bases had no gene match. CDR1 MNHNY and CDR2 SVGAGI come from the germline V gene (reference sequence). This CDR3 has 15 amino acids. DNA of the CDR3: TGTGCCAGCAGTCTTGGGACAGGGCCCCCAGAGACCCAGTACTTC. It translates to CASSLGTGPPETQYF.

The rearrangement links TRBV7-2 to TRBJ2-5; 8 nucleotides line up with TRBD2. Per the germline V gene, CDR1 is SGHTA and CDR2 is FQGNSA. V dropped 5 bases and J dropped 9; count of bases not matched to a gene: 26. This CDR3 comprises 19 residues. The CDR3 DNA is TGTGCCAGCAGCGTACTCTATTTGGTGGCGGGGGGCCCCCACCGGGCCCAGTACTTC. It is translated as CASSVLYLVAGGPHRAQYF.

This clone was observed a few times. The chain recombines TRBV13 with TRBJ2-4; tentative D call: TRBD2 (5 bases). The CDR3 runs 15 residues. Trimming left V 5 bases short and J 0 bases short, with 11 bases between. Germline V gives CDR1 PRHDT, CDR2 FYEKMQ (reference sequence). This chain's CDR3 is CASSPPGLAKNIQYF. The CDR3 nucleotides are TGTGCCAGCAGCCCCCCCGGACTAGCCAAAAACATTCAGTACTTC.

The V and J genes are TRBV5-1 and TRBJ1-5; unclear D gene. Germline CDR1 reads SGHRS; CDR2 reads YFSETQ. The CDR3 consists of 15 residues. Trimming cost V 0 bases and J 1 base, with 8 bases left between them. CDR3 nucleotides: TGCGCCAGCAGCTTGGGTGACGGAAGCAATCAGCCCCAGCATTTT. Amino acids: CASSLGDGSNQPQHF.

J is TRBJ1-1 and V is TRBV4-1, with D maybe TRBD1 (5 bases). The CDR3 has 15 residues. The germline gives CDR1 MGHRA, CDR2 YSYEKL. V lost 6 bases to trimming and J lost 6 bases, with 20 bases between them. The CDR3 DNA sequence: TGCGCCAGCAGTCAGGCCGGGGCCGGGAGCGCTGAAGCTTTCTTT. Encoded protein: CASSQAGAGSAEAFF.

The V gene is TRBV27, the J gene TRBJ1-2; TRBD1 might be the D (6 bases). The germline V gene has CDR1 MNHEY and CDR2 SMNVEV (reference sequence). This CDR3 is 14 amino acids long. V was cut by 6 bases and J by 4 bases, with 15 bases left in between. CDR3 amino acids: CASSPAGGAYGYTF. The CDR3 DNA is TGTGCCAGCAGCCCCGCTGGGGGCGCCTATGGCTACACCTTC.